One sample yielded the 32 T cell receptor beta chains listed below, sequenced in a study of regulatory T cells in long-lasting Graves disease. Time point in this sample: persistent/refractory GD, antithyroid drugs over 5 years with positive TRAb. PBMC RNA served as the TCR library source. According to the study, TCR beta libraries were built with iRepertoire HTBI primers and CDR3-region Arm-PCR. TCRdb ran MiXCR on the multiplex PCR reads and lists one entry per CDR3 protein. This sample has about 400,000 distinct CDR3 sequences, with about a fifth found just once. The material sequenced was peripheral blood mononuclear cells (PBMCs), taken when the disease was refractory, from a patient treated with antithyroid drugs. These receptors were collected from a female donor with Graves disease.

This clonotype was detected ten times or more. The chain has TRBV20-1 and TRBJ1-3; TRBD1 matches at 8 bases. The junction had 11 bases not matched to a gene; V was cut back by 6 bases and J by 16 bases. The length of the CDR3 is 11 residues. From germline, CDR1 is DFQATT and CDR2 SNEGSKA (reference sequence). The DNA for the CDR3 is TGCAGTGCCGAATCGGGGCGGGACAGGTATTTT. Residues: CSAESGRDRYF.

Regarding this clonotype: Sequence at one end of the junction differs from germline and may be a read error. CDR3 residues: CASSLAVWQGGASYTEASF. The CDR3 coding sequence is TGTGCCAGCAGCTTAGCGGTTTGGCAGGGGGGAGCGTCATACACTGAAGCTTCCTTT. The chain combines TRBV7-3 with TRBJ1-1; 7 bases match TRBD1. Germline-derived CDR1 and CDR2 are SGHTA and FQGTGA. The CDR3 consists of 19 residues. Full variable domain (outside the CDR3, taken from reference TRBV7-3 and TRBJ1-1): GAGVSQTPSNKVTEKGKYVELRCDPISGHTALYWYRQSLGQGPEFLIYFQGTGAADDSGLPNDRFFAVRPEGSVSTLKIQRTERGDSAVYLCASSLAVWQGGASYTEASFGQGTRLTVV.

The gene calls are TRBV20-1 and TRBJ2-7; 8 positions match TRBD2. CDR1 is DFQATT and CDR2 is SNEGSKA in the germline V gene (reference sequence). The CDR3 runs to 16 residues. The V and J ends lost 4 bases and 1 base, in that order; junction bases with no gene match: 12. CDR3 region: CSAKERETLLSYEQYF. The CDR3 DNA reads TGCAGTGCTAAGGAGCGGGAGACCCTTCTTTCCTACGAGCAGTACTTC.

The genes are TRBV2 and TRBJ1-1; D is unclear. Germline V gene data show CDR1 as SNHLY and CDR2 as FYNNEI. This CDR3 contains 12 residues. V was cut by 3 bases and J by 6 bases, with 8 bases left in between. The CDR3 spells CASSDAGPEAFF. DNA for the CDR3: TGTGCCAGCAGTGACGCGGGTCCTGAAGCTTTCTTT.

Comments on this clonotype: A clone one base away is much larger, so this may be a read error. The chain recombines TRBV6-1 with TRBJ1-4; a weak D match, TRBD1 (6 bases). The V end was cut by 5 bases, the J end by 10 bases, with 23 bases between. This CDR3 region has 16 residues. The germline gives CDR1 MNHNS, CDR2 SASEGT. The CDR3 coding sequence is TGTGCCAGCAGTCGATCTCCCTCGGGTCTAGGGGGAAAACTGTTTTTT. It translates to CASSRSPSGLGGKLFF.

The V and J genes are TRBV29-1 and TRBJ2-7; the D is unclear. Germline values: CDR1 SQVTM, CDR2 ANQGSEA. This CDR3 contains 14 residues. Trimming took off 0 bases at V and 1 base at J, with 10 bases between the two ends. CDR3 amino acids: CSVEDESFSYEQYF. CDR3 DNA sequence: TGCAGCGTTGAAGATGAGAGTTTTTCCTACGAGCAGTACTTC.

This clonotype came up many times. V and J are TRBV12-3 or TRBV12-4 and TRBJ1-1; D remains unclear. The CDR3 has 14 residues. V was trimmed by 5 bases and J by 1 base, leaving 11 bases between them. This chain's CDR3 is CASSPGPANTEAFF. In DNA form, the CDR3 reads TGTGCCAGCAGTCCCGGACCGGCGAACACTGAAGCTTTCTTT.

The rearrangement joins TRBV7-9 to TRBJ2-6, with TRBD1 matching over 10 bases. The CDR3 has 18 residues. Germline CDR1 SEHNR, CDR2 FQNEAQ (reference sequence). Trimming cost V 0 bases and J 2 bases; bases outside gene matches: 4. The CDR3 nucleotides read TGTGCCAGCAGCTTAGCCCCCGGGACAGGGGCTGGGGCCAACGTCCTGACTTTC. Translation: CASSLAPGTGAGANVLTF.

This clonotype occurred many times. The rearrangement links TRBV28 to TRBJ2-2, with D uncertain. V was shortened by 5 bases and J by 2 bases, with 15 bases between the two germline ends. This CDR3 is built from 16 residues. CDR1 MDHEN and CDR2 SYDVKM come from the germline V gene. CDR3 sequence: CASSPRHLGNTGELFF. The CDR3 nucleotides are TGTGCCAGCAGTCCGAGACATTTGGGCAACACCGGGGAGCTGTTTTTT.

The rearrangement links TRBV7-2 to TRBJ2-4; D may be TRBD1 (5 bases). This CDR3 comprises 14 residues. Trimming left V 5 bases short and J 3 bases short, with 11 bases between. The germline V gene encodes CDR1 SGHTA and CDR2 FQGNSA. The DNA of the CDR3 is TGTGCCAGCAGCGAGCAGGGTAACAAAAACATTCAGTACTTC. Its translation is CASSEQGNKNIQYF.

A few counts support this clonotype. A much larger clonotype is one base distant, so this may be a read error. The genes are TRBV7-2 and TRBJ2-5, with D hard to call. Germline V gene lookup returns CDR1 SGHTA and CDR2 FQGNSA. V was cut by 4 bases and J by 5 bases, with 11 bases left in between. This CDR3 spans 13 amino acids. The DNA for the CDR3 is TGTGCCAGCAGCTCGACTCTGGTTGAGACCCAGTACTTC. Protein product: CASSSTLVETQYF. Using reference TRBV7-2 and TRBJ2-5 for the parts outside the CDR3, the full variable domain is GAGVSQSPSNKVTEKGKDVELRCDPISGHTALYWYRQSLGQGLEFLIYFQGNSAPDKSGLPSDRFSAERTGGSVSTLTIQRTQQEDSAVYLCASSSTLVETQYFGPGTRLLVL.

The chain uses TRBV7-2 and TRBJ2-7, with 11 nucleotides matching TRBD1. V was clipped by 4 bases and J by 3 bases; unmatched bases: 17. CDR1 and CDR2 (germline): SGHTA, FQGNSA. The CDR3 runs 19 residues. Written as DNA, the CDR3 is TGTGCCAGCAGCTGGTTAACGGGACAGGGGGGACTAGCTGACTACGAGCAGTACTTC. This encodes CASSWLTGQGGLADYEQYF.

A few counts support this clonotype. The chain links TRBV7-2 to TRBJ2-1; 14 nucleotides align to TRBD2. Germline CDR1 SGHTA, CDR2 FQGNSA. CDR3 length: 22 residues. V lost 5 bases to trimming and J lost 0 bases; unmatched junction nucleotides: 18. Written as DNA, the CDR3 is TGTGCCAGCAGCCTCGGGACTAGCGGGAGAGGCACCACTTTGAGCTCCTACAATGAGCAGTTCTTC. Translated: CASSLGTSGRGTTLSSYNEQFF. Using reference TRBV7-2 and TRBJ2-1 for the parts outside the CDR3, the full variable domain is GAGVSQSPSNKVTEKGKDVELRCDPISGHTALYWYRQSLGQGLEFLIYFQGNSAPDKSGLPSDRFSAERTGGSVSTLTIQRTQQEDSAVYLCASSLGTSGRGTTLSSYNEQFFGPGTRLTVL.

This clonotype was observed a few times. V and J are TRBV19 and TRBJ1-5; 7 positions match TRBD1. Trimming at V came to 9 bases and at J to 7 bases, leaving 9 bases not matched to a gene. Germline V lookup: CDR1 LNHDA, CDR2 SQIVND (reference sequence). The CDR3 contains 13 residues. The CDR3 is CASDRELGQPQHF. As DNA, the CDR3 is TGTGCCAGCGACAGGGAACTGGGGCAGCCCCAGCATTTT.

This chain uses TRBV3-1 with TRBJ2-7, with 8 bases aligning to TRBD2. The V gene end was trimmed by 3 bases and the J gene end by 0 bases; junction bases not matched to a gene: 4. The CDR3 covers 15 residues. Germline CDR1 LGHDT, CDR2 YNNKEL (reference sequence). The DNA for the CDR3 is TGTGCCAGCAGCCACGGCGGGGGGAGCTCCTACGAGCAGTACTTC. As protein: CASSHGGGSSYEQYF.

The chain joins TRBV5-6 to TRBJ2-7, with 10 nucleotides matching TRBD2. This CDR3 has 18 amino acids. Trimming cost V 4 bases and J 0 bases; bases outside gene matches: 13. Germline loops: CDR1 SGHDT, CDR2 YYEEEE. CDR3 residues: CASSPGLADKTPSYEQYF. DNA for the CDR3: TGTGCCAGCAGCCCCGGACTAGCGGACAAAACTCCCTCCTACGAGCAGTACTTC.

This clonotype was counted between two and nine times. V and J are TRBV15 and TRBJ1-1; 8 positions agree with TRBD1. CDR3 length: 15 residues. Germline V gene lookup returns CDR1 LNHNV and CDR2 YYDKDF (reference sequence). V was clipped by 1 base and J by 0 bases; unmatched bases: 1. The CDR3 loop is CATSRVDRVNTEAFF. The CDR3, as DNA: TGTGCCACCAGCAGAGTGGACAGGGTGAACACTGAAGCTTTCTTT.

The V and J genes are TRBV7-3 and TRBJ2-3; 8 bases match TRBD2. Germline V gene sequence: CDR1 SGHTA, CDR2 FQGTGA. CDR3 length equals 15 residues. After removal of 4 bases from V and 0 bases from J, the junction contained 3 bases not matched to a gene. The CDR3 region is CASSYSGMSTDTQYF. Here the CDR3 DNA reads TGTGCCAGCAGCTATAGCGGGATGAGCACAGATACGCAGTATTTT.

This clonotype was recorded at least ten times. The chain employs TRBV18 and TRBJ1-4; a possible D gene is TRBD1 (6 bases). Trimming left V 1 base short and J 4 bases short, with 7 bases between. This CDR3 contains 14 residues. Germline V gene lookup returns CDR1 KGHSH and CDR2 LQKENI. The CDR3 region has the DNA TGTGCCAGCTCACCACGGGACAATAATGAAAAACTGTTTTTT. This sequence encodes CASSPRDNNEKLFF.

This clonotype was seen a few times. The chain uses TRBV6-1 and TRBJ1-6; TRBD1 agrees at 9 bases. V shed 4 bases, J shed 10 bases, and the junction held 11 bases outside the gene matches. Germline CDR1 reads MNHNS; CDR2 reads SASEGT. The CDR3 runs to 16 residues. CDR3 DNA: TGTGCCAGCAGTGGGGTGACCGGGACAGGGTTCTCACCCCTCCACTTT. It translates to CASSGVTGTGFSPLHF.

This clonotype was seen many times. The genes are TRBV2 and TRBJ2-4; D unresolved. CDR3 size: 15 residues. Germline values: CDR1 SNHLY, CDR2 FYNNEI. V dropped 0 bases and J dropped 3 bases, with 9 bases sitting between them. This CDR3 is CASSEALNSKNIQYF. The CDR3 DNA is TGTGCCAGCAGTGAAGCGCTGAACAGCAAAAACATTCAGTACTTC.

Details on this clonotype: The CDR3 end shows no conserved phenylalanine or tryptophan, and so a read error is likely. The chain is built from TRBV15 and TRBJ1-2; TRBD1 might be the D (5 bases). Germline assignment: CDR1 LNHNV and CDR2 YYDKDF (reference sequence). The ends were cut back, 5 bases at V and 2 bases at J, with 12 bases in the middle. The CDR3 length is 14 residues. CDR3 nucleotide sequence: TGTGCCACCAGCCCTTACGGGGGGAACTATGGCTACACCCTC. Translated: CATSPYGGNYGYTL.

This clonotype was observed at least ten times. The chain carries TRBV7-9 and TRBJ2-5, with D hard to call. Germline V lookup: CDR1 SEHNR, CDR2 FQNEAQ (reference sequence). The CDR3 sequence is 15 residues long. Trimming took off 1 base at V and 5 bases at J, with 14 bases between the two ends. CDR3 in amino acids: CASSLGAVHAETQYF. The CDR3 nucleotides read TGTGCCAGCAGCTTAGGGGCTGTTCACGCGGAGACCCAGTACTTC.

DNA of the CDR3: TGTGCCAGCAGTCTCTCCGGGACAGGGGTGTACGAGCAGTACTTC. As protein: CASSLSGTGVYEQYF. The gene calls are TRBV6-1 and TRBJ2-7; 10 positions match TRBD1. This CDR3 contains 15 residues. CDR1 is MNHNS, CDR2 SASEGT, per germline. J gave up 4 bases and V 5 bases, and 8 bases lay outside the gene matches.

This chain uses TRBV5-1 with TRBJ2-3, with 10 bases that match TRBD1. This CDR3 has 15 amino acids. Per germline, CDR1 SGHRS and CDR2 YFSETQ. Germline trimming cut 0 bases from V and 5 bases from J; bases unmatched to any gene: 3. CDR3 sequence reads: CASSLAGQGVDTQYF. The CDR3 DNA reads TGCGCCAGCAGCTTGGCCGGACAGGGGGTAGATACGCAGTATTTT. Complete variable domain (other parts from reference TRBV5-1 and TRBJ2-3): KAGVTQTPRYLIKTRGQQVTLSCSPISGHRSVSWYQQTPGQGLQFLFEYFSETQRNKGNFPGRFSGRQFSNSRSEMNVSTLELGDSALYLCASSLAGQGVDTQYFGPGTRLTVL.

The rearrangement joins TRBV28 to TRBJ2-3, with D perhaps given as TRBD1 or TRBD2 (6 bases each). The V end lost 4 bases, the J end lost 4 bases, and 18 bases lay between the germline ends. The CDR3 spans 16 residues. In germline, CDR1 is MDHEN, CDR2 SYDVKM. The chain's CDR3 is CASSYAGTIAADTQYF. The CDR3 DNA follows: TGTGCCAGCAGTTACGCGGGGACAATAGCAGCAGATACGCAGTATTTT. The complete variable domain, with remaining parts taken from reference TRBV28 and TRBJ2-3, reads DVKVTQSSRYLVKRTGEKVFLECVQDMDHENMFWYRQDPGLGLRLIYFSYDVKMKEKGDIPEGYSVSREKKERFSLILESASTNQTSMYLCASSYAGTIAADTQYFGPGTRLTVL.

This clonotype was found a few times. The chain recombines TRBV30 with TRBJ2-7; D call uncertain. The V end was cut by 4 bases, the J end by 0 bases, with 10 bases between. This CDR3 has 13 amino acids. Per the germline V gene, CDR1 is GTSNPN and CDR2 is SVGIG (reference sequence). The CDR3 nucleotides read TGTGCCTGGACCCCAGGTAACTCCTACGAGCAGTACTTC. It specifies CAWTPGNSYEQYF.

This clonotype has at least ten counts. This chain links TRBV12-3 or TRBV12-4 with TRBJ2-5; D gene uncertain. This CDR3 contains 15 residues. V lost 3 bases to trimming and J lost 4 bases, with 15 bases between them. Here the CDR3 DNA reads TGTGCCAGCAGTTTGTTCCCCGGCGGAAGAGAGACCCAGTACTTC. Its translation: CASSLFPGGRETQYF.

This clonotype was picked up many times. The chain combines TRBV29-1 with TRBJ1-2; D gene ambiguous. The CDR3 is 15 residues long. Trimming removed 0 bases at V and 2 bases at J, with 13 bases between. Germline CDR1 reads SQVTM; CDR2 reads ANQGSEA. This CDR3 is CSVEEERRINYGYTF. The CDR3 bases are TGCAGCGTTGAAGAGGAACGGCGGATAAACTATGGCTACACCTTC. The full variable domain, its missing parts supplied by reference TRBV29-1 and TRBJ1-2, is SAVISQKPSRDICQRGTSLTIQCQVDSQVTMMFWYRQQPGQSLTLIATANQGSEATYESGFVIDKFPISRPNLTFSTLTVSNMSPEDSSIYLCSVEEERRINYGYTFGSGTRLTVV.

The rearrangement joins TRBV28 to TRBJ1-5; the D gene is possibly TRBD1 (5 bases). The CDR3 length is 14 residues. The germline CDR1 and CDR2 sequences are MDHEN and SYDVKM. V gave up 9 bases and J gave up 1 base, with 13 bases separating them. The CDR3 DNA sequence: TGTGCCAGTTTGGACACGGGGAGCAATCAGCCCCAGCATTTT. Protein sequence: CASLDTGSNQPQHF.

CDR3 DNA sequence: TGTGCCAGCAGCCTCCGATCGGGACAAGGGACAGGGGAGCTGTTTTTT. Protein: CASSLRSGQGTGELFF. This sequence joins TRBV11-2 and TRBJ2-2, with D possibly TRBD1 on 6 matching bases. Trimming removed 5 bases at V and 8 bases at J, with 21 bases between. From germline, CDR1 is SGHAT and CDR2 FQNNGV. The length of the CDR3 is 16 residues.

This clonotype was observed once. The rearrangement uses TRBV5-6 and TRBJ1-6, with 8 bases lining up with TRBD1. Germline loops: CDR1 SGHDT, CDR2 YYEEEE. V was clipped by 4 bases and J by 6 bases; unmatched bases: 3. CDR3 length equals 14 residues. CDR3 nucleotide sequence: TGTGCCAGCAGCCTGACAGGGGCTAATTCACCCCTCCACTTT. This translates into CASSLTGANSPLHF.